Following are 20 T cell receptor beta chains from one sample sequenced in a study of early T cells in non-severe SARS-CoV-2 infection. TCRdb re-called the 5' RACE reads through MiXCR, storing one row per CDR3 protein. The sample holds more than 85,000 distinct CDR3 sequences, over 9.5% seen once. This specimen consisted of whole blood, obtained at baseline. These TCRs come from an adult who was a healthcare worker with PCR-confirmed SARS-CoV-2 infection or an uninfected control (not recorded which).

The genes are TRBV25-1 and TRBJ2-3, with a tentative D call TRBD2 (5 bases). Germline CDR1 reads MGHDK; CDR2 reads SYGVNS. V lost 4 bases to trimming and J lost 2 bases, with 13 bases between them. This CDR3 spans 15 amino acids. This CDR3 reads CASSGRTEYTDTQYF. For the CDR3, the DNA is TGTGCCAGCAGTGGACGGACTGAATACACAGATACGCAGTATTTT.

This clonotype came up many times. V usage is TRBV10-3 and J usage is TRBJ2-1; TRBD2 aligns across 7 bases. V lost 2 bases and J lost 10; bases outside the gene matches: 5. Germline values: CDR1 ENHRY, CDR2 SYGVKD. The length of the CDR3 is 13 residues. The CDR3 DNA reads TGTGCCATCAGTGAGCCCGGGACTACCGAGCAGTTCTTC. It specifies CAISEPGTTEQFF.

In this sample, this clonotype turned up many times. The J gene is TRBJ2-3, the V gene TRBV5-1, with a weak D call TRBD2 (5 bases). Germline CDR1 SGHRS, CDR2 YFSETQ. V was cut by 6 bases and J by 3 bases, with 14 bases left in between. This CDR3 region has 14 residues. Here the CDR3 reads CASTREGVTDTQYF. The DNA of the CDR3 is TGCGCCAGCACCCGCGAGGGAGTGACAGATACGCAGTATTTT.

There are a few counts of this clonotype. This sequence joins TRBV30 and TRBJ2-3, with 8 positions matching TRBD1. V lost 1 base and J lost 0; bases outside the gene matches: 6. The CDR3 loop spans 16 amino acids. Looked up from germline, CDR1 is GTSNPN and CDR2 is SVGIG (reference sequence). CDR3 DNA sequence: TGTGCCTGGAGTGCACAGGGGGGACCTAGCACAGATACGCAGTATTTT. Its protein is CAWSAQGGPSTDTQYF. Combining the CDR3 with reference TRBV30 and TRBJ2-3 gives the whole variable domain SQTIHQWPATLVQPVGSPLSLECTVEGTSNPNLYWYRQAAGRGLQLLFYSVGIGQISSEVPQNLSASRPQDRQFILSSKKLLLSDSGFYLCAWSAQGGPSTDTQYFGPGTRLTVL.

This clonotype turned up a few times. The J gene is TRBJ2-7, the V gene TRBV6-2 or TRBV6-3; the match to TRBD2 covers 13 bases. With V trimmed by 6 bases and J by 2 bases, 16 bases remained unmatched. The CDR3 has 19 amino acids. The V gene's germline CDR1 is MNHEY and CDR2 SVGEGT. The CDR3 DNA reads TGTGCCAGCAGAGGGGTTAGACTAGCGGGAGGAATTGGGCCCTACGAGCAGTACTTC. This codes for CASRGVRLAGGIGPYEQYF.

This clonotype was found many times. This chain links TRBV7-6 with TRBJ2-7, with 7 bases identical to TRBD2. Germline V gene data show CDR1 as SGHVS and CDR2 as FNYEAQ. The CDR3 spans 14 residues. The V segment lost 1 base and the J segment 6 bases; nucleotides outside the gene matches: 6. The CDR3 spells CASSLGREGIEQYF. For the CDR3, the DNA is TGTGCCAGCAGCTTAGGCAGGGAGGGGATCGAGCAGTACTTC.

V is TRBV9 and J is TRBJ2-3, with D possibly being TRBD1 (5 bases). The CDR3 consists of 16 residues. From germline, CDR1 is SGDLS and CDR2 YYNGEE. The V and J ends lost 4 bases and 0 bases respectively, with 15 bases between them. CDR3 nucleotide sequence: TGTGCCAGCAGCAGAGAGAGGACACCTAGCACAGATACGCAGTATTTT. This encodes CASSRERTPSTDTQYF.

This clonotype came up a few times. The V call is TRBV6-5, the J call TRBJ2-5; TRBD1 matches at 7 bases. Germline trimming cut 5 bases from V and 5 bases from J; bases unmatched to any gene: 5. There are 13 residues in the CDR3. CDR1 and CDR2 (germline): MNHEY, SVGAGI. CDR3 protein: CASSTQGLETQYF. DNA of the CDR3: TGTGCCAGCAGTACACAGGGGCTCGAGACCCAGTACTTC.

Comments on this clonotype: At one end, the junction sequence differs from germline, possibly due to a read error. The chain employs TRBV5-1 and TRBJ2-1, with D perhaps being TRBD1 or TRBD2 (5 bases each). CDR1 SGHRS and CDR2 YFSETQ come from the germline V gene. The CDR3 has 11 amino acids. CDR3 amino acids: CASRLGDEQFF. CDR3 coding DNA: TGCGCCAGCAGATTGGGGGATGAGCAGTTCTTC.

This clonotype came up a few times. V gene TRBV18 combines with J gene TRBJ2-2; D uncertain. The CDR3 loop spans 15 amino acids. The germline V gene encodes CDR1 KGHSH and CDR2 LQKENI. Trimming left V 0 bases short and J 2 bases short, with 7 bases between. This chain's CDR3 is CASSPPNRNTGELFF. The DNA for the CDR3 is TGTGCCAGCTCACCACCAAACAGAAACACCGGGGAGCTGTTTTTT.

This clonotype was seen a few times. The CDR3 here is CASSPSRAGNEQFF. Written as DNA, the CDR3 is TGTGCCAGCAGCCCCTCGCGCGCGGGGAATGAGCAGTTCTTC. The chain recombines TRBV7-2 with TRBJ2-1, with a weak D call TRBD2 (6 bases). The CDR3 contains 14 residues. Germline-derived CDR1 and CDR2 are SGHTA and FQGNSA. The germline V and J ends were trimmed by 5 bases and 7 bases, with 15 bases remaining between them.

The table lists this clonotype with a few counts. The gene calls are TRBV10-3 and TRBJ2-1; no definite D call. The CDR3 covers 16 residues. Between the trimmed V and J ends, which lost 2 bases and 6 bases, there was a span of 17 bases. CDR1 ENHRY and CDR2 SYGVKD come from the germline V gene. The CDR3 region is CAISEGNRGLANEQFF. The CDR3 DNA sequence: TGTGCCATCAGTGAGGGCAATCGAGGCCTCGCCAATGAGCAGTTCTTC.

This clonotype was observed a handful of times. The genes are TRBV12-3 or TRBV12-4 and TRBJ2-7, with D hard to call. Between the trimmed V and J ends, which lost 0 bases and 2 bases, there was a span of 8 bases. The CDR3 totals 14 residues. CDR3 loop: CASSLAPGTYEQYF. The CDR3 DNA reads as TGTGCCAGCAGTTTAGCACCAGGTACCTACGAGCAGTACTTC.

The chain carries TRBV24-1 and TRBJ2-1; D gene ambiguous. CDR3 length: 13 amino acids. V gave up 4 bases and J gave up 7 bases, with 10 bases separating them. CDR1 is KGHDR and CDR2 is SFDVKD in the germline V gene. CDR3 DNA sequence: TGTGCCACCAGTGAACCGGGCCGGAATGAGCAGTTCTTC. Amino acid sequence: CATSEPGRNEQFF.

CDR3 sequence (DNA): TGCGCCAGCAGCTTCAACTCTGGAAACACCATATATTTT. Translation: CASSFNSGNTIYF. This chain uses TRBV5-1 with TRBJ1-3; D ambiguous. The V gene lost 2 bases and the J gene lost 0 bases, with 3 bases spanning the gap. The CDR3 runs to 13 residues. Germline loops: CDR1 SGHRS, CDR2 YFSETQ.

The CDR3: CASSPLIAARTDTQYF. As DNA, the CDR3 is TGCGCCAGCAGCCCCCTGATAGCGGCTCGCACAGATACGCAGTATTTT. The chain has TRBV4-1 and TRBJ2-3; D possibly corresponds to TRBD2 (6 bases). CDR1 MGHRA and CDR2 YSYEKL come from the germline V gene. The CDR3 contains 16 residues. Trimming took off 4 bases at V and 1 base at J, with 15 bases between the two ends.

The gene calls are TRBV1 and TRBJ2-3; TRBD2, as called in the table, went unchecked against the DNA. TRBV1 is labeled a pseudogene. The CDR3 is 18 residues long. Here the CDR3 reads CTSSQGTSGGAGRDTQYF. For the CDR3, the DNA is TGCACCAGCAGCCAAGGAACTAGCGGGGGGGCCGGTAGGGATACGCAGTATTTT.

The J gene is TRBJ1-5, the V gene TRBV6-1; 7 nucleotides match TRBD1. CDR3 length: 15 amino acids. The germline CDR1 and CDR2 sequences are MNHNS and SASEGT. Unmatched junction bases numbered 5, after V lost 2 bases and J lost 4 bases. The CDR3 reads CASSERGTDNQPQHF. CDR3 nucleotides: TGTGCCAGCAGTGAAAGGGGGACAGATAATCAGCCCCAGCATTTT.

The chain employs TRBV6-1 and TRBJ1-1; perhaps TRBD1 as D (5 bases). Trimming shortened V by 2 bases and J by 4 bases, and 8 bases separated the two germline ends. From germline, CDR1 is MNHNS and CDR2 SASEGT. This CDR3 comprises 13 residues. The CDR3 protein is CASSELRGTEAFF. CDR3 DNA sequence: TGTGCCAGCAGTGAATTGAGGGGCACTGAAGCTTTCTTT.

A note on this clonotype: No DNA is shown, since the ends of the CDR3 on it are uncertain; the CDR3 is the one TCRdb lists. The genes are TRBV7-5 and TRBJ1-3; the table gives TRBD1 as D, unverified against the DNA. TRBV7-5 is tagged as a pseudogene. Including both end residues, the CDR3 is 18 amino acids long. This CDR3 reads CISVPEATGGYTGNTIYF.